This T cell receptor (beta chain) was identified in a study of blood T cell repertoires in COVID-19. Study-wide background: Specimens from acute and convalescent COVID-19 originated in the United States, Italy and Spain. The analysed material was cDNA or gDNA that came from T cells, B-cell-depleted T cells, or PBMCs.

This CDR3 is 14 amino acids long. Trimming removed 3 bases at V and 1 base at J, with 9 bases between. CDR1 SGHAT and CDR2 FQNNGV come from the germline V gene. As processed by the authors: By means of reference gene primer amplification, nucleated cell counts were estimated. Assay: immunoSEQ multiplex PCR; the TCRdb copy retains only in-frame clones and omits some. That table gives V, J and clone size, and the DNA gave D and trimming. This sample yields about 170,000 clones, of which roughly 84% are seen a single time; about 10% belongs to the top ten. The J gene is TRBJ1-1, the V gene TRBV11-2, with D possibly TRBD1 on 5 matching bases. This TCR came from a woman of 80 years or more with active or convalescent COVID-19. Sequencing was done on a sample of peripheral blood. Written as DNA, the CDR3 is TGTGCCAGCAGCTTCACAGACAGGAACACTGAAGCTTTCTTT. Protein: CASSFTDRNTEAFF.